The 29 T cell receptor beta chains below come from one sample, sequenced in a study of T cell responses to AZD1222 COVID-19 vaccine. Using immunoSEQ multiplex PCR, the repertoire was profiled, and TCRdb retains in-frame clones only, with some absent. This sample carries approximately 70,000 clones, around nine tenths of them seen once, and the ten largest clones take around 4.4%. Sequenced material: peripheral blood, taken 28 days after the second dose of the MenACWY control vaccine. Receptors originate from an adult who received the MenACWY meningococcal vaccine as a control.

The CDR3, as DNA: TGTGCCAGCAGTCCGACGCAGTGGCCCCAGCATTTT. Protein: CASSPTQWPQHF. The chain joins TRBV12-3 or TRBV12-4 to TRBJ1-5; D is undetermined. The CDR3 is 12 amino acids. V shed 5 bases and J shed 9 bases, with 11 bases lying between them.

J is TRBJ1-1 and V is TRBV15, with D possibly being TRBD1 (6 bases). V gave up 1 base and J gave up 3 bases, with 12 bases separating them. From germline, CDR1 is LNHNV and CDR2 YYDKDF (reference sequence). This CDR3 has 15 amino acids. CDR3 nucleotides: TGTGCCACCAGCAGAGTGGCAGGGGTGGACACTGAAGCTTTCTTT. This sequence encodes CATSRVAGVDTEAFF.

CDR3 amino acids: CASSQVLAGGEEQFF. The CDR3 region has the DNA TGCGCCAGCAGCCAAGTGCTAGCGGGGGGGGAAGAGCAGTTCTTC. The chain combines TRBV4-3 with TRBJ2-1, with 12 bases that match TRBD2. V was clipped by 1 base and J by 10 bases; unmatched bases: 5. The CDR3 is 15 amino acids. CDR1 is LGHNA and CDR2 is YSLEER in the germline V gene.

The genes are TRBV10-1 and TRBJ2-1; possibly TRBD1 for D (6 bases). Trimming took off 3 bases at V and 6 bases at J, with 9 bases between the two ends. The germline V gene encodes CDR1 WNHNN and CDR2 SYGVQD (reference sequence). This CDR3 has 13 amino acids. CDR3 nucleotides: TGCGCCAGCAGTGAAGGGGGAACCAATGAGCAGTTCTTC. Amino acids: CASSEGGTNEQFF.

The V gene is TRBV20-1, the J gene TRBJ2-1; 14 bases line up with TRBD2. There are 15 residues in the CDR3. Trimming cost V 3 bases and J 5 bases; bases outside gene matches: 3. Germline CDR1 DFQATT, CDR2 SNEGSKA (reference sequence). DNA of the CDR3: TGCAGTGCTAGTATGGGACTAGCGGGGGACAATGAGCAGTTCTTC. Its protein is CSASMGLAGDNEQFF.

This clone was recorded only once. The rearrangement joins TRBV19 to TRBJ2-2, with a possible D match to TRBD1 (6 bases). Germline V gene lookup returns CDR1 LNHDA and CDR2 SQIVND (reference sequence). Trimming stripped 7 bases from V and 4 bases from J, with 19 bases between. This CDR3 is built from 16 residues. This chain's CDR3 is CASTPTVDRSTGELFF. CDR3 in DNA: TGTGCCAGTACCCCCACAGTGGACAGAAGCACCGGGGAGCTGTTTTTT.

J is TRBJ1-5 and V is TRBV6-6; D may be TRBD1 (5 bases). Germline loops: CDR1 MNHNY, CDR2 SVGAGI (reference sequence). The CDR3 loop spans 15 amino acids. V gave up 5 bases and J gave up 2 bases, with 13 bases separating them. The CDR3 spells CASSPRDRRNQPQHF. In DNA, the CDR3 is TGTGCCAGCAGTCCACGGGACCGCCGCAATCAGCCCCAGCATTTT.

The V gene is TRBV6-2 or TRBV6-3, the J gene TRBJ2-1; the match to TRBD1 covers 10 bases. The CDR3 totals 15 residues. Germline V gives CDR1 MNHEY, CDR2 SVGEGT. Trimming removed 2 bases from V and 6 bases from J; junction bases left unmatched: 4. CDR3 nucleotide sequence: TGTGCCAGCAGTTACGCGGGACAGGGGATCAATGAGCAGTTCTTC. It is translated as CASSYAGQGINEQFF.

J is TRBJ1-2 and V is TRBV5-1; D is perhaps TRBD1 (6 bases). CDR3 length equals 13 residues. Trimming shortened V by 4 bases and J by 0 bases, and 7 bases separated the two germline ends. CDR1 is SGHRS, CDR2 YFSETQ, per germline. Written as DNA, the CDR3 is TGCGCCAGCAGCAGGGACACTAACTATGGCTACACCTTC. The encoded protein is CASSRDTNYGYTF.

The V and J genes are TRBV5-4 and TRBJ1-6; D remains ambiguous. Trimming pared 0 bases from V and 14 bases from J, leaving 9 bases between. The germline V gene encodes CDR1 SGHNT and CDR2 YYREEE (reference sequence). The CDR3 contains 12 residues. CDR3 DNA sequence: TGTGCCAGCAGCTTGGACCTTAGTACCCTCCACTTT. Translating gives CASSLDLSTLHF.

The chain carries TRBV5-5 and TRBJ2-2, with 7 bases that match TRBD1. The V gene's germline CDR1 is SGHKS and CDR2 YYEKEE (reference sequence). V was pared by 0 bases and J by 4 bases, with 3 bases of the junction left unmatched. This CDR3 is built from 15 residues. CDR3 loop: CASSLAQGITGELFF. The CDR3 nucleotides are TGTGCCAGCAGCTTGGCACAGGGGATCACCGGGGAGCTGTTTTTT.

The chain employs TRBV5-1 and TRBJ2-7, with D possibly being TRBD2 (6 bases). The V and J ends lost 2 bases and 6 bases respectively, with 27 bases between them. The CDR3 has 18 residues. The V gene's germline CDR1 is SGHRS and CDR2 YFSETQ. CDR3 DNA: TGCGCCAGCAGCTTTTCCTTCGGTCTCACGGGGGACCCCCGCGAGCAGTACTTC. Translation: CASSFSFGLTGDPREQYF. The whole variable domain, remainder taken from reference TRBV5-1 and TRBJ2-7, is KAGVTQTPRYLIKTRGQQVTLSCSPISGHRSVSWYQQTPGQGLQFLFEYFSETQRNKGNFPGRFSGRQFSNSRSEMNVSTLELGDSALYLCASSFSFGLTGDPREQYFGPGTRLTVT.

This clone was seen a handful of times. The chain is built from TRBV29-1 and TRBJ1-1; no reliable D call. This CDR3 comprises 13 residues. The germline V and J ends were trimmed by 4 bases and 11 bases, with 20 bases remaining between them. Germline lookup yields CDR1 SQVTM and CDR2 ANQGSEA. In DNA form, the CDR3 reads TGCAGCGTTGCTGGGTCGGAGGCACGAGCGGCTTTCTTT. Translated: CSVAGSEARAAFF.

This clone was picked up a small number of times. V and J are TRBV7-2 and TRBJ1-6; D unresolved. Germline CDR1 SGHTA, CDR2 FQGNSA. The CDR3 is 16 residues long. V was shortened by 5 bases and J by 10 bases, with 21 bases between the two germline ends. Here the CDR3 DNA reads TGTGCCAGCAGCGATCCCCGCGGGGAGTGGGAATCACCCCTCCACTTT. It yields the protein CASSDPRGEWESPLHF.

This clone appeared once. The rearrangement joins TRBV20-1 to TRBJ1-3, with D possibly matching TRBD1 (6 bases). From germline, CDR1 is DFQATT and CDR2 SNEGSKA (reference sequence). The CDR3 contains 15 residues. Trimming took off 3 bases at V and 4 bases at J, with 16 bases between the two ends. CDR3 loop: CSASGRGARGNTIYF. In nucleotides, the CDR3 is TGCAGTGCTAGTGGGCGGGGGGCAAGAGGAAACACCATATATTTT.

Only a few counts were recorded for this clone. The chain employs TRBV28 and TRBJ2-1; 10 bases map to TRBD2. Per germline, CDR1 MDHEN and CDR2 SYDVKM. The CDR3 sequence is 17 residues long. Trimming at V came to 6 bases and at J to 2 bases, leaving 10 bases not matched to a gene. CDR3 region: CASRAGGLAETYNEQFF. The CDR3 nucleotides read TGTGCCAGCAGAGCGGGGGGGCTAGCGGAAACCTACAATGAGCAGTTCTTC.

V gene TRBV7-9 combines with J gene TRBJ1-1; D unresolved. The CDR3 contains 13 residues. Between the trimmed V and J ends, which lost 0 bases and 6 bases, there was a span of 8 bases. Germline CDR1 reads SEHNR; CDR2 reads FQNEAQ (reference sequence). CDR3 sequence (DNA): TGTGCCAGCAGCTTAGCTTGGCGAGCTGAAGCTTTCTTT. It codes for CASSLAWRAEAFF.

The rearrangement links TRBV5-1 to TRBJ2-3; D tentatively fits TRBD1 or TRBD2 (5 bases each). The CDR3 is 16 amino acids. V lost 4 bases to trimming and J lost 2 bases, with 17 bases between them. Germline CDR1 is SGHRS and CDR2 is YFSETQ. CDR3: CASSQGRRLPTDTQYF. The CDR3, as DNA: TGCGCCAGCAGCCAGGGACGCCGGCTCCCCACAGATACGCAGTATTTT.

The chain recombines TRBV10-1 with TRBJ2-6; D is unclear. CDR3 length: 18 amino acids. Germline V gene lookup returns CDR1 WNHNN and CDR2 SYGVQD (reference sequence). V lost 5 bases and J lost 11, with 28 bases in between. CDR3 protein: CASSFLLRSHKVGHVLTF. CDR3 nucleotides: TGCGCCAGCAGTTTTTTATTAAGATCGCACAAAGTCGGGCACGTCCTGACTTTC.

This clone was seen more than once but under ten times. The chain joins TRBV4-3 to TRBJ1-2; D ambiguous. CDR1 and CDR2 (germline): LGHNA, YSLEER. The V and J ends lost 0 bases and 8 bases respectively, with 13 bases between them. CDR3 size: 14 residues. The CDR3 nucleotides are TGCGCCAGCAGCCAAGAAGGTAGGCTTTCGGGCTACACCTTC. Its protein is CASSQEGRLSGYTF.

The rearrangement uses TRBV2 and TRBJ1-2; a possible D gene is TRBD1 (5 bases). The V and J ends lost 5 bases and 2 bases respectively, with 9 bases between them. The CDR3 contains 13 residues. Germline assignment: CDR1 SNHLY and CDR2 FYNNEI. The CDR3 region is CASSQGLNYGYTF. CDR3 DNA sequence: TGTGCCAGCAGTCAGGGACTCAACTATGGCTACACCTTC.

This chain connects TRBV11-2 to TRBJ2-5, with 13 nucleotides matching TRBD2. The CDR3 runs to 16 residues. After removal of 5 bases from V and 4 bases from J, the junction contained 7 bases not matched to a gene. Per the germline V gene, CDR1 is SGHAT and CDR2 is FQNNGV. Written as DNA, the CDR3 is TGTGCCAGCAGCGTCGGACTAGCGGGAGCTGTAGAGACCCAGTACTTC. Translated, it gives CASSVGLAGAVETQYF.

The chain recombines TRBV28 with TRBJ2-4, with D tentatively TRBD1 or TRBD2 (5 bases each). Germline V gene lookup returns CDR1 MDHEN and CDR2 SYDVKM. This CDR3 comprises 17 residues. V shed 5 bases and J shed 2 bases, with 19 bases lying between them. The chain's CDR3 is CASSPPDGAYSKNIQYF. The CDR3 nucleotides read TGTGCCAGCAGTCCCCCTGACGGGGCCTATTCCAAAAACATTCAGTACTTC.

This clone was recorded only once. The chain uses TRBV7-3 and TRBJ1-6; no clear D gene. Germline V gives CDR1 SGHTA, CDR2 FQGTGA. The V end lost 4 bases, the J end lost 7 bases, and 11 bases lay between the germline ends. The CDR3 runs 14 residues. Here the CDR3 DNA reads TGTGCCAGCAGCTATGGAGGAAAGAATTCACCCCTCCACTTT. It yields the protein CASSYGGKNSPLHF.

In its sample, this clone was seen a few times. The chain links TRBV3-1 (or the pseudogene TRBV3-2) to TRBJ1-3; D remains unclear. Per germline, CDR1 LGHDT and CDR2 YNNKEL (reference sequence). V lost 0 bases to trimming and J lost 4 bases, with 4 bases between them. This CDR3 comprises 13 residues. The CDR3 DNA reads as TGTGCCAGCAGCCAAGAGATGGGAAACACCATATATTTT. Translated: CASSQEMGNTIYF.

This chain's CDR3 is CASSFTVGDIQYF. CDR3 nucleotides: TGTGCCAGCAGCTTTACAGTGGGGGACATTCAGTACTTC. The rearrangement joins TRBV7-9 to TRBJ2-4; D is possibly TRBD1 or TRBD2 (5 bases each). CDR1 and CDR2 (germline): SEHNR, FQNEAQ (reference sequence). The V end was cut by 3 bases, the J end by 8 bases, with 11 bases between. There are 13 residues in the CDR3.

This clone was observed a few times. CDR3 bases: TGTGCCAGCAGCTTATGGAGTATCCCTTCCTACGAGCAGTACTTC. Residues: CASSLWSIPSYEQYF. J is TRBJ2-7 and V is TRBV7-9; D gene uncertain. There are 15 residues in the CDR3. With 2 bases removed from V and 1 base from J, the gap between germline ends came to 12 bases. Germline loops: CDR1 SEHNR, CDR2 FQNEAQ (reference sequence).

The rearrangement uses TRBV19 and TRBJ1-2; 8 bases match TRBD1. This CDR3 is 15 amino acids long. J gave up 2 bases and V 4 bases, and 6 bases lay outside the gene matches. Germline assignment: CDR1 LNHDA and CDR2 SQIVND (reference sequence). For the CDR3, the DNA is TGTGCCAGTAGTACCGACCGGACAGGGAACTATGGCTACACCTTC. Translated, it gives CASSTDRTGNYGYTF. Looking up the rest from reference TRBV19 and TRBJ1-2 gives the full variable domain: DGGITQSPKYLFRKEGQNVTLSCEQNLNHDAMYWYRQDPGQGLRLIYYSQIVNDFQKGDIAEGYSVSREKKESFPLTVTSAQKNPTAFYLCASSTDRTGNYGYTFGSGTRLTVV.

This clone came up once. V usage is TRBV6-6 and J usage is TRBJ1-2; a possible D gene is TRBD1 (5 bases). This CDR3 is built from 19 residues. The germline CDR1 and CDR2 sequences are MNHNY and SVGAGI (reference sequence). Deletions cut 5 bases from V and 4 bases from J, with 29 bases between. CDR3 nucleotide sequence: TGTGCCAGCAGTCGTCGGGGGGAGCATAGGGGATGGGAGACCTATGGCTACACCTTC. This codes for CASSRRGEHRGWETYGYTF.